This T cell receptor (beta chain) derives from a study of response to subunit inactivated influenza vaccine. Study results and limitations: It was the authors' suggestion that each seasonal influenza vaccination recruits few new T cells.

With respect to this clonotype: Its antigen is still unknown.

TCRdb reprocessed the RT-PCR reads via MiXCR and lists one record per CDR3 protein. This table has approximately 480,000 distinct CDR3 sequences, approximately 11% appearing once. This TCR was recovered from a man aged 50 or older who received an inactivated influenza vaccine. Sequenced material: PBMCs from blood, taken roughly 45 days after vaccination.

The CDR3 protein is CRAKGGLLGDTQYF. DNA for the CDR3: TGCAGAGCAAAGGGGGGACTACTGGGGGATACGCAGTATTTT. The chain combines TRBV20-1 with TRBJ2-3, with D perhaps matching TRBD2 (7 bases). CDR1 is DFQATT, CDR2 SNEGSKA, per germline (reference sequence). This CDR3 is built from 14 residues.